This TCR beta chain was identified in a study of blood T cell repertoires in COVID-19. For the study at large: Acute and convalescent COVID-19 samples came from the United States, Italy and Spain.

Per germline, CDR1 MNHEY and CDR2 SMNVEV (reference sequence). V lost 3 bases, J lost 9 bases, and 5 bases stayed unmatched. The length of the CDR3 is 13 residues. Sequencing was performed with immunoSEQ multiplex PCR; in TCRdb, only in-frame clones are kept and a portion is missing. The sample includes 170,000 or so clones, roughly 87% of them seen just once. The J gene is TRBJ2-1, the V gene TRBV27, with TRBD2 matching over 7 bases. The TCR originated in a woman aged 45-65 years who had recovered from COVID-19. Input material: PBMCs or T cells enriched from blood (not recorded which). The CDR3 sequence is CASSLGGGGEQFF. CDR3 in DNA: TGTGCCAGCAGTTTGGGGGGGGGAGGTGAGCAGTTCTTC.